Following are 23 T cell receptor beta chains from one sample sequenced in a study of CD8+CD57+ T cells in acquired aplastic anemia. It was patients with CD8+CD57+ cell expansion by flow cytometry who were chosen for sequencing. Using genomic DNA as the template, TCR beta VDJ and CDR3 profiling was carried out. TCRdb reprocessed the reads with MiXCR, giving one entry per CDR3 protein. Among some 170,000 distinct CDR3 sequences, around 48% were seen once, and the ten largest hold more than 1%. Sequenced input: sorted CD4+, CD8+, or CD8+CD57+ T cells (not recorded which) from PBMCs. The receptors originated from a human donor with aplastic anemia.

J is TRBJ1-2 and V is TRBV10-2; D gene uncertain. The CDR3 totals 15 residues. CDR1 and CDR2 (germline): WSHSY, SAAADI. The V and J ends lost 3 bases and 6 bases respectively, with 17 bases between them. The CDR3 here is CASSDPLDGIDGYTF. The CDR3 nucleotides are TGCGCCAGCAGTGACCCTTTGGACGGGATCGATGGCTACACCTTC.

J is TRBJ2-3 and V is TRBV6-2 or TRBV6-3; D unresolved. This CDR3 has 16 amino acids. In germline, CDR1 is MNHEY, CDR2 SVGEGT. V lost 2 bases, J lost 0 bases, and 12 bases lay in between. For the CDR3, the DNA is TGTGCCAGCAGTTACCTCGGACGGTCTAGCACAGATACGCAGTATTTT. Its translation: CASSYLGRSSTDTQYF.

This clonotype showed up many times. This chain connects TRBV20-1 to TRBJ1-1; 9 bases are shared with TRBD1. After removal of 5 bases from V and 7 bases from J, the junction contained 8 bases not matched to a gene. The germline gives CDR1 DFQATT, CDR2 SNEGSKA (reference sequence). CDR3 length equals 13 residues. The CDR3 DNA sequence: TGCAGTGCTGACCGACAGGGGGGGAATGAAGCTTTCTTT. The encoded protein is CSADRQGGNEAFF.

This clonotype was observed many times. The chain has TRBV10-1 and TRBJ2-1; 10 nucleotides agree with TRBD1. The V gene end was trimmed by 3 bases and the J gene end by 1 base; junction bases not matched to a gene: 3. The CDR3 extends over 16 amino acids. Per the germline V gene, CDR1 is WNHNN and CDR2 is SYGVQD (reference sequence). DNA of the CDR3: TGCGCCAGCAGTGAAGGACAGGGGGAATCCTACAATGAGCAGTTCTTC. The encoded protein is CASSEGQGESYNEQFF.

The chain is built from TRBV5-6 and TRBJ2-1, with 12 bases identical to TRBD2. V shed 4 bases and J 0 bases; nucleotides not matched to a gene: 8. Germline-derived CDR1 and CDR2 are SGHDT and YYEEEE. The CDR3 consists of 18 residues. The CDR3 spells CASSLGLAGSNSYNEQFF. The CDR3 nucleotides are TGTGCCAGCAGCCTCGGACTAGCGGGGTCTAACTCCTACAATGAGCAGTTCTTC.

Only a few counts were recorded for this clonotype. The gene calls are TRBV5-1 and TRBJ2-7, with 8 bases aligning to TRBD2. The CDR3 is made up of 14 amino acids. Trimming took 6 bases from V and 4 from J; bases not matched to a gene: 9. Germline V gene data show CDR1 as SGHRS and CDR2 as YFSETQ. The CDR3 DNA follows: TGCGCCAGCAAGGAGGCTAGCGGGTGGTACGAGCAGTACTTC. Its translation is CASKEASGWYEQYF. Variable domain in full (rest from reference TRBV5-1 and TRBJ2-7): KAGVTQTPRYLIKTRGQQVTLSCSPISGHRSVSWYQQTPGQGLQFLFEYFSETQRNKGNFPGRFSGRQFSNSRSEMNVSTLELGDSALYLCASKEASGWYEQYFGPGTRLTVT.

The rearrangement uses TRBV2 and TRBJ2-3, with 15 positions matching TRBD2. Germline CDR1 is SNHLY and CDR2 is FYNNEI. Unmatched junction bases numbered 7, after V lost 5 bases and J lost 10 bases. The CDR3 is made up of 15 amino acids. This CDR3 is CASSRPGLAGGAQYF. As DNA, the CDR3 is TGTGCCAGCAGTCGCCCGGGACTAGCGGGGGGTGCGCAGTATTTT.

About this clonotype: A much larger clone differs from this one at a single base, so this may be a read error. This chain joins TRBV20-1 and TRBJ2-6, with D perhaps matching TRBD1 (5 bases). Trimming removed 0 bases from V and 4 bases from J, with 16 bases in between. The CDR3 sequence is 17 residues long. The germline gives CDR1 DFQATT, CDR2 SNEGSKA (reference sequence). CDR3 in amino acids: CSARDVKGVSGANVLTF. DNA of the CDR3: TGCAGTGCTAGAGATGTGAAAGGGGTTTCCGGGGCCAACGTCCTGACTTTC.

The rearrangement joins TRBV5-4 to TRBJ1-6, with 9 nucleotides matching TRBD1. The CDR3 is 17 amino acids. Per the germline V gene, CDR1 is SGHNT and CDR2 is YYREEE (reference sequence). Trimming cost V 1 base and J 7 bases; bases outside gene matches: 9. CDR3 nucleotides: TGTGCCAGCAGCTTGCCCACAGGGGGCGCAGGGAATTCACCCCTCCACTTT. Translating it yields CASSLPTGGAGNSPLHF.

This clonotype was counted many times. The chain is built from TRBV14 and TRBJ2-2; maybe TRBD1 (5 bases). From germline, CDR1 is SGHDN and CDR2 FVKESK. The CDR3 sequence is 15 residues long. V dropped 1 base and J dropped 7 bases, with 13 bases sitting between them. CDR3: CASSQAAGSNGELFF. The CDR3 coding sequence is TGTGCCAGCAGCCAAGCGGCAGGGTCGAACGGGGAGCTGTTTTTT. The full variable domain, in which reference TRBV14 and TRBJ2-2 provide the parts outside the CDR3, is EAGVTQFPSHSVIEKGQTVTLRCDPISGHDNLYWYRRVMGKEIKFLLHFVKESKQDESGMPNNRFLAERTGGTYSTLKVQPAELEDSGVYFCASSQAAGSNGELFFGEGSRLTVL.

As for this clonotype: A much bigger clone sits one base away, suggesting this may be a read error. The rearrangement links TRBV10-3 to TRBJ1-1, with a tentative D call TRBD1 (5 bases). Trimming left V 5 bases short and J 0 bases short, with 10 bases between. Germline V gene sequence: CDR1 ENHRY, CDR2 SYGVKD. This CDR3 contains 14 residues. For the CDR3, the DNA is TGTGCCATCAGTTACCGGGACCTGAACACTGAAGCTTTCTTT. This codes for CAISYRDLNTEAFF.

About this clonotype itself: The germline gene is not matched at one end of the junction; a read error may be the cause. V and J are TRBV7-7 and TRBJ2-3; D gene unclear. This CDR3 has 13 amino acids. CDR1 and CDR2 (germline): SSHAT, FNYEAQ (reference sequence). The CDR3 DNA reads TGTGCTAGCAGCTTCGGACCCACAGATACGCAGTATTTT. Translation: CASSFGPTDTQYF.

J is TRBJ1-3 and V is TRBV15; 7 bases map to TRBD1. There are 15 residues in the CDR3. The V gene's germline CDR1 is LNHNV and CDR2 YYDKDF (reference sequence). Trimming removed 0 bases from V and 2 bases from J; junction bases left unmatched: 1. The DNA of the CDR3 is TGTGCCACCAGCAGAGACAGGGGGACTGGAAACACCATATATTTT. Its protein is CATSRDRGTGNTIYF.

This clonotype was observed many times. The genes are TRBV10-2 and TRBJ1-5, with D perhaps TRBD1 (5 bases). Trimming shortened V by 8 bases and J by 2 bases, and 16 bases separated the two germline ends. Per germline, CDR1 WSHSY and CDR2 SAAADI. This CDR3 contains 15 residues. The CDR3: CASQVRSGGNQPQHF. CDR3 coding DNA: TGCGCCAGCCAAGTGAGATCGGGGGGCAATCAGCCCCAGCATTTT.

V gene TRBV7-8 combines with J gene TRBJ2-3; D possibly uses TRBD1 or TRBD2 (6 bases each). Trimming stripped 5 bases from V and 4 bases from J, with 10 bases between. This CDR3 spans 13 amino acids. The germline V gene encodes CDR1 SGHVS and CDR2 FQNEAQ. CDR3 amino acids: CASSRGGPDTQYF. In DNA form, the CDR3 reads TGTGCCAGCAGCCGAGGGGGGCCAGATACGCAGTATTTT.

V is TRBV29-1 and J is TRBJ2-1; D gene uncertain. This CDR3 spans 10 amino acids. Germline V gives CDR1 SQVTM, CDR2 ANQGSEA. Between the trimmed V and J ends, which lost 8 bases and 5 bases, there was a span of 7 bases. CDR3: CSPRNNEQFF. The CDR3 nucleotides are TGCAGCCCCAGAAACAATGAGCAGTTCTTC.

This clonotype was detected only once. The chain has TRBV29-1 and TRBJ2-2, with 10 bases identical to TRBD2. Unmatched junction bases numbered 4, after V lost 5 bases and J lost 4 bases. Germline V gene lookup returns CDR1 SQVTM and CDR2 ANQGSEA. The CDR3 consists of 14 residues. CDR3: CSVPRLAGTGELFF. Here the CDR3 DNA reads TGCAGCGTTCCCCGACTAGCGGGCACCGGGGAGCTGTTTTTT.

The V gene is TRBV5-5, the J gene TRBJ2-4; D uncertain. V dropped 3 bases and J dropped 2 bases, with 3 bases sitting between them. CDR3 length: 12 amino acids. Germline assignment: CDR1 SGHKS and CDR2 YYEKEE (reference sequence). The CDR3 DNA is TGTGCCAGCAGCTCGCCCAAAAACATTCAGTACTTC. It yields the protein CASSSPKNIQYF.

This clonotype was observed a single time. This sequence may be a read error, since a much larger clone differs from it by one base. V is TRBV5-4 and J is TRBJ1-2; D call uncertain. CDR1 SGHNT and CDR2 YYREEE come from the germline V gene (reference sequence). The CDR3 consists of 13 residues. CDR3 region: CASSYLGLYGHTF. The CDR3 region has the DNA TGTGCCAGCAGTTACCTGGGCCTCTATGGCCACACCTTC.

This sequence joins TRBV7-9 and TRBJ2-7; D gene unclear. V lost 8 bases, J lost 3 bases, and 11 bases lay in between. Germline CDR1 reads SEHNR; CDR2 reads FQNEAQ (reference sequence). This CDR3 is built from 12 residues. The CDR3 DNA reads TGTGCCAGCGGCTGGCAGAACTACGAGCAGTACTTC. Its translation is CASGWQNYEQYF.

In the case of this clonotype: This clone may be a read error of a much larger clone one base away. The chain couples TRBV4-3 to TRBJ1-4, with D hard to call. This CDR3 comprises 14 residues. In germline, CDR1 is LGHNA, CDR2 YSLEER. Between the trimmed V and J ends, which lost 0 bases and 4 bases, there was a span of 6 bases. Here the CDR3 reads CASSQDPLNEKLFF. The CDR3 DNA is TGCGCCAGCAGCCAAGATCCTCTTAATGAAAAACTGTTTTTT.

The J gene is TRBJ2-7, the V gene TRBV7-2; a weak D match, TRBD2 (6 bases). Germline CDR1 reads SGHTA; CDR2 reads FQGNSA. V was pared by 0 bases and J by 7 bases, with 13 bases between. CDR3 length: 14 residues. CDR3: CASSLASTGREQYF. The CDR3 nucleotides read TGTGCCAGCAGCTTAGCCTCGACGGGGAGGGAGCAGTACTTC.

This clonotype appeared many times. The V call is TRBV6-2 or TRBV6-3, the J call TRBJ1-1; D uncertain. The CDR3 has 17 amino acids. V was trimmed by 2 bases and J by 0 bases, leaving 16 bases between them. Germline V gene lookup returns CDR1 MNHEY and CDR2 SVGEGT. CDR3 sequence reads: CASSYVPSTAMNTEAFF. As DNA, the CDR3 is TGTGCCAGCAGTTACGTACCCTCCACAGCCATGAACACTGAAGCTTTCTTT.